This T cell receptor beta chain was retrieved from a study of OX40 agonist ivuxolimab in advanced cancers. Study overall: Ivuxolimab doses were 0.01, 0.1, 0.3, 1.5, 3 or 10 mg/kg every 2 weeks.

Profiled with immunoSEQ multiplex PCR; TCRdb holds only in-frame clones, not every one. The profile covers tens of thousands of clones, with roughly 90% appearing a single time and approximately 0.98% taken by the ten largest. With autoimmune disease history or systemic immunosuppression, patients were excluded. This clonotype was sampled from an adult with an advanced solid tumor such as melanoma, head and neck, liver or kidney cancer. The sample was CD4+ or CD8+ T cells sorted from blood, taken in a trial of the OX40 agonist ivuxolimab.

The CDR3 nucleotides read TGTGCCAGCAGTACCTCTGGGGGATTTAGAACTGAAGCTTTCTTT. Amino acids: CASSTSGGFRTEAFF. The chain joins TRBV6-5 to TRBJ1-1; the D gene is possibly TRBD1 (5 bases). With 5 bases removed from V and 5 bases from J, the gap between germline ends came to 18 bases. From germline, CDR1 is MNHEY and CDR2 SVGAGI. The CDR3 runs to 15 residues.